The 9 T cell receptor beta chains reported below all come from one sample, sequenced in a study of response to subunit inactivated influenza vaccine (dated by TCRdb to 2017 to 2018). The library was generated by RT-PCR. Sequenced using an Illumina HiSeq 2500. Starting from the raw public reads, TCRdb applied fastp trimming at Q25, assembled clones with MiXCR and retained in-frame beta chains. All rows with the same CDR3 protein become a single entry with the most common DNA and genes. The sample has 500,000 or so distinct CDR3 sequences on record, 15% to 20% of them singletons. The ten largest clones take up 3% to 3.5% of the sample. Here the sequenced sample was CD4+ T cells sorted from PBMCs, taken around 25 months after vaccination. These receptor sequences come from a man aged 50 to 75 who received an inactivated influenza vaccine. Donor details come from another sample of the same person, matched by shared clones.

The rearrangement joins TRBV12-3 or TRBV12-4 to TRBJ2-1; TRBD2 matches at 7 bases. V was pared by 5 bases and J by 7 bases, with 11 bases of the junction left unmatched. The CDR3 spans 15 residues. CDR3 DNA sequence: TGTGCCAGCAGTCTTGGACTAGGACCCCCGAATGAGCAGTTCTTC. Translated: CASSLGLGPPNEQFF.

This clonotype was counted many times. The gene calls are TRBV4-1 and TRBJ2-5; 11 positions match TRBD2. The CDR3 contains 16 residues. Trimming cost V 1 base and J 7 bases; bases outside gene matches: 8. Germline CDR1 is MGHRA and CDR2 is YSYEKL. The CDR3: CASSQGLAGTPGTQYF. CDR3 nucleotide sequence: TGCGCCAGCAGCCAAGGACTAGCGGGGACCCCAGGGACCCAGTACTTC.

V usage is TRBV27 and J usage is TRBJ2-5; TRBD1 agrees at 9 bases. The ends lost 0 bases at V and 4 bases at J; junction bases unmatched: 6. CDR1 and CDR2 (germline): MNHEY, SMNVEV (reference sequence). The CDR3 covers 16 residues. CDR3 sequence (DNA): TGTGCCAGCAGTTTATCTATCGGGACAGGGCGAGAGACCCAGTACTTC. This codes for CASSLSIGTGRETQYF.

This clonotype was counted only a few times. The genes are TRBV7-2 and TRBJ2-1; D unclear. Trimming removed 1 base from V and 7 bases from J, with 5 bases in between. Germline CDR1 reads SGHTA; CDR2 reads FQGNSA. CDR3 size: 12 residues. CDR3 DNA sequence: TGTGCCAGCAGCTTAGGTATGAATGAGCAGTTCTTC. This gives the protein CASSLGMNEQFF.

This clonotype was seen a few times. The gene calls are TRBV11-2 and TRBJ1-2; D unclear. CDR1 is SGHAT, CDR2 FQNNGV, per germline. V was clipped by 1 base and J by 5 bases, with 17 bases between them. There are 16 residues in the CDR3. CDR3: CASSLGLLGFDYGYTF. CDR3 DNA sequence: TGTGCCAGCAGCTTAGGACTCCTAGGGTTTGATTATGGCTACACCTTC.

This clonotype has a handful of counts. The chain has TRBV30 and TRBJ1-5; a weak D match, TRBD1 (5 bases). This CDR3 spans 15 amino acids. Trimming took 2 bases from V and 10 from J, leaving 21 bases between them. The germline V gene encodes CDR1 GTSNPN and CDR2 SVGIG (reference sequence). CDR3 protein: CAWSLGGAVAKPQHF. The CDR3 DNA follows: TGTGCCTGGAGTCTCGGCGGGGCGGTGGCCAAACCCCAGCATTTT.

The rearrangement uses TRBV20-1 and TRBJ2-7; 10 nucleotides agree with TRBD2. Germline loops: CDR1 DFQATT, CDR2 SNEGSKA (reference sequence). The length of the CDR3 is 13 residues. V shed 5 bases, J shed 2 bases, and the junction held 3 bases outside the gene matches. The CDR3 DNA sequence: TGCAGTGCTGGACTAGCGGAGCCCTACGAGCAGTACTTC. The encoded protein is CSAGLAEPYEQYF.

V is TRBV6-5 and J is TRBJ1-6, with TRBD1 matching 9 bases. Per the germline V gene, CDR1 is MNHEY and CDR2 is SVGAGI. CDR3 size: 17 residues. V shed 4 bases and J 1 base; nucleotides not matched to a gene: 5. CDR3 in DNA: TGTGCCAGCAGTTCCCTGACAGGGGGATCCTATAATTCACCCCTCCACTTT. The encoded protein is CASSSLTGGSYNSPLHF.

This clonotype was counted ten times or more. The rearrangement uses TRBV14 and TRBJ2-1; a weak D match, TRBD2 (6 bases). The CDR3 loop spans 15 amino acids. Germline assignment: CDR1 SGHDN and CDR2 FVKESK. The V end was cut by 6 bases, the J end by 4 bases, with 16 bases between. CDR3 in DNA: TGTGCCAGCAGTTGGATAGCGGACGCTTACAATGAGCAGTTCTTC. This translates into CASSWIADAYNEQFF.